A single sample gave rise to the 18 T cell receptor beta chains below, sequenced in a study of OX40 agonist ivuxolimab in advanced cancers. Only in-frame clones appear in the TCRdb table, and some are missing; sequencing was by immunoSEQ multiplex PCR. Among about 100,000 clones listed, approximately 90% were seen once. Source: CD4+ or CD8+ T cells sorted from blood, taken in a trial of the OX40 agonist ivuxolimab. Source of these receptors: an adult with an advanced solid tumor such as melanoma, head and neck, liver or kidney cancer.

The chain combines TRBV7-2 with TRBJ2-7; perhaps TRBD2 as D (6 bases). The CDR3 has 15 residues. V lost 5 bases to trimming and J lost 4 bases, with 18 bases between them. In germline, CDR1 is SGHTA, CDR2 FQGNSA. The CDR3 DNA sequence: TGTGCCAGCAGCCCCACGTCGGGAGTAGGGTACGAGCAGTACTTC. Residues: CASSPTSGVGYEQYF.

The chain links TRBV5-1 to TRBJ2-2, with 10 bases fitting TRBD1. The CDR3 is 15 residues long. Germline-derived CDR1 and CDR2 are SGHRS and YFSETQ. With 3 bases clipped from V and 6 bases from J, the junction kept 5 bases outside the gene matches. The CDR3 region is CASSSRTGGSGELFF. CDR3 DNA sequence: TGCGCCAGCAGCTCGCGGACAGGGGGTTCCGGGGAGCTGTTTTTT. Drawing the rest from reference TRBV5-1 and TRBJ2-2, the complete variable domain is KAGVTQTPRYLIKTRGQQVTLSCSPISGHRSVSWYQQTPGQGLQFLFEYFSETQRNKGNFPGRFSGRQFSNSRSEMNVSTLELGDSALYLCASSSRTGGSGELFFGEGSRLTVL.

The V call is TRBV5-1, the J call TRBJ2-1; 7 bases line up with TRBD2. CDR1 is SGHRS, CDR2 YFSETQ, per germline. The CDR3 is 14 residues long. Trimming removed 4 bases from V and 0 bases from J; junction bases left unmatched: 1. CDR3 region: CASSRDYSYNEQFF. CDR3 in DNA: TGCGCCAGCAGCCGGGACTACTCCTACAATGAGCAGTTCTTC.

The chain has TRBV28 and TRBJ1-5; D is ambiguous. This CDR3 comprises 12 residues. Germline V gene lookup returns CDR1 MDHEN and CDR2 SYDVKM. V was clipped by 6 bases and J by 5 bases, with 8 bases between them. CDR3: CASREQDQPQHF. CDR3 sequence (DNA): TGTGCCAGCAGAGAGCAGGATCAGCCCCAGCATTTT.

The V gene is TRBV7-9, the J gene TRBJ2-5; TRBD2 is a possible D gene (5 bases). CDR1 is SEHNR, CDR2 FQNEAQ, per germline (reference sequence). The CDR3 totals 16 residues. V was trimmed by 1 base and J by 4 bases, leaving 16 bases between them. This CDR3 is CASSLGLGRGGETQYF. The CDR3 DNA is TGTGCCAGCAGCTTAGGGCTGGGGAGAGGAGGAGAGACCCAGTACTTC. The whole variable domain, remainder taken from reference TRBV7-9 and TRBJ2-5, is DTGVSQNPRHKITKRGQNVTFRCDPISEHNRLYWYRQTLGQGPEFLTYFQNEAQLEKSRLLSDRFSAERPKGSFSTLEIQRTEQGDSAMYLCASSLGLGRGGETQYFGPGTRLLVL.

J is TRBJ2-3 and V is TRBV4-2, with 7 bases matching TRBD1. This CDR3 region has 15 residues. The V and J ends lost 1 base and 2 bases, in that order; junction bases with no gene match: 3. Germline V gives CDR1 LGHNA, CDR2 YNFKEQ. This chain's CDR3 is CASSQGDRPTDTQYF. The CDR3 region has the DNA TGTGCCAGCAGCCAAGGGGACAGACCCACAGATACGCAGTATTTT.

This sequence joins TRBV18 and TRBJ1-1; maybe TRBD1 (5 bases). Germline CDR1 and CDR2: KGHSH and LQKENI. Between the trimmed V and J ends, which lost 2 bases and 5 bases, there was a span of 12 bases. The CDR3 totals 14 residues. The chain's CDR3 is CASSPLEGKTEAFF. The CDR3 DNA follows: TGTGCCAGCTCACCATTAGAGGGGAAGACTGAAGCTTTCTTT.

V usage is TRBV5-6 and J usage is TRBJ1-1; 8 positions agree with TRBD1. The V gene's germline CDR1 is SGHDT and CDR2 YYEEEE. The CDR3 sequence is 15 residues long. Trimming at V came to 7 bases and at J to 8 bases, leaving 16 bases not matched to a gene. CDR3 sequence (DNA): TGTGCCAGCCGAAGAAAGGACAGGGAAGTTACCGAAGCTTTCTTT. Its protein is CASRRKDREVTEAFF.

CDR3 amino acids: CASSIIQGETPYEQYF. For the CDR3, the DNA is TGTGCCAGCAGCATAATACAGGGGGAAACACCCTACGAGCAGTACTTC. V gene TRBV5-5 combines with J gene TRBJ2-7; 8 bases agree with TRBD1. The length of the CDR3 is 16 residues. With 4 bases clipped from V and 2 bases from J, the junction kept 11 bases outside the gene matches. Germline CDR1 SGHKS, CDR2 YYEKEE (reference sequence).

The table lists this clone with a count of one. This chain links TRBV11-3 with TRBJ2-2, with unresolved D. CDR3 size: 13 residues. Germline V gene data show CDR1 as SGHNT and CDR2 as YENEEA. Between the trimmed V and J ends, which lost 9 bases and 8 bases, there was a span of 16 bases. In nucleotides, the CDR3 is TGTGCCAGTAGTAACCGACCCGCTGGGGAGCTGTTTTTT. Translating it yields CASSNRPAGELFF. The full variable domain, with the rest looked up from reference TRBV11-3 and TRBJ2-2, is EAGVVQSPRYKIIEKKQPVAFWCNPISGHNTLYWYLQNLGQGPELLIRYENEEAVDDSQLPKDRFSAERLKGVDSTLKIQPAELGDSAVYLCASSNRPAGELFFGEGSRLTVL.

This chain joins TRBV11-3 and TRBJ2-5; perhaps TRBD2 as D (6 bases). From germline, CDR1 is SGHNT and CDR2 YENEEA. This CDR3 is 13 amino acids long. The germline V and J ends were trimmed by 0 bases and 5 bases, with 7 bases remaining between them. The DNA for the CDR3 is TGTGCCAGCAGCTTAGATGGGGGGGAGACCCAGTACTTC. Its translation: CASSLDGGETQYF.

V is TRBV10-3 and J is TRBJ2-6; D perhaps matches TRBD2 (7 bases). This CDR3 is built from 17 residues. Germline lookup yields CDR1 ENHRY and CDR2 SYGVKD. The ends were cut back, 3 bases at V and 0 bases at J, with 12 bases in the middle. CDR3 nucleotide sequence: TGTGCCATCAGTGACCCTAGGGGGGGCTCTGGGGCCAACGTCCTGACTTTC. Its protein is CAISDPRGGSGANVLTF.

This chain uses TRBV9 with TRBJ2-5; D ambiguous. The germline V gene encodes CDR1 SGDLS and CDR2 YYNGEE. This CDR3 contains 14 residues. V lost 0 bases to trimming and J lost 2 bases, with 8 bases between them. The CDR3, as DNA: TGTGCCAGCAGCGTAGTTGCGGATCAAGAGACCCAGTACTTC. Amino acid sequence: CASSVVADQETQYF.

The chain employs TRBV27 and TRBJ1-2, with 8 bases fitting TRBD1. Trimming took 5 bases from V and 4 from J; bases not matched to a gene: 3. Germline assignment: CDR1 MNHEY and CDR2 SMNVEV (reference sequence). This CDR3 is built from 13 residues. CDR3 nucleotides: TGTGCCAGCAGTCCCAGGGGGCGCTATGGCTACACCTTC. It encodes CASSPRGRYGYTF.

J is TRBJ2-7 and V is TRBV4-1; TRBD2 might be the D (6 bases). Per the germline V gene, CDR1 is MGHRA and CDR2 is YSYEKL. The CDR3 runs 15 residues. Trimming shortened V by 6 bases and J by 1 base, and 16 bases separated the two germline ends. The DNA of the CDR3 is TGCGCCAGCAGTCCATCCGGGACTTCGTCCTACGAGCAGTACTTC. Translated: CASSPSGTSSYEQYF.

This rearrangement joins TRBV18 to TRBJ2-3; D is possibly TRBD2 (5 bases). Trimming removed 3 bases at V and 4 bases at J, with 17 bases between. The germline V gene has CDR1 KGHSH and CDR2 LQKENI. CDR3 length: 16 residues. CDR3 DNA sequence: TGTGCCAGCTCACCCATAGAGGGAGTCCCCCCAGATACGCAGTATTTT. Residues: CASSPIEGVPPDTQYF.

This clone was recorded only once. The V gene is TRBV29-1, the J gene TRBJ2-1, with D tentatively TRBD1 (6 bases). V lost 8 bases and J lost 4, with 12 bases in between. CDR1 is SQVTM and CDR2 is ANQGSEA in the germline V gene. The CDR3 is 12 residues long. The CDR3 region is CSLYQGYNEQFF. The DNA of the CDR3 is TGCAGCTTATACCAGGGGTACAATGAGCAGTTCTTC.

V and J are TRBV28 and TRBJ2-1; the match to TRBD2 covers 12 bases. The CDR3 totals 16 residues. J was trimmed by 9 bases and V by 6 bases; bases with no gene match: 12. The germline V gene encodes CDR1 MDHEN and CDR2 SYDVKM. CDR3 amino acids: CASSPPQTSGRGEQFF. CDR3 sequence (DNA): TGTGCCAGCAGCCCTCCTCAGACTAGCGGGAGAGGTGAGCAGTTCTTC.